These 27 T cell receptor beta chains share one sample of origin, sequenced in a study of long-term antiretroviral therapy in people with HIV. Survey level was the resolution at which the v3.0 immunoSEQ assay ran. Assay used: immunoSEQ multiplex PCR; TCRdb lists only in-frame clones, some missing. This repertoire shows about 35,000 clones, around 86% found once; its top ten account for 6.2%. The sample was unsorted PBMCs, taken 1 year after starting antiretroviral therapy. The receptor source for this set is a man younger than 30 with HIV.

V and J are TRBV5-6 and TRBJ1-5, with D uncertain. V dropped 4 bases and J dropped 7 bases, with 15 bases sitting between them. This CDR3 region has 14 residues. Per germline, CDR1 SGHDT and CDR2 YYEEEE. In DNA, the CDR3 is TGTGCCAGCAGCGCGTCCGACACCGGACAGCCCCAGCATTTT. This codes for CASSASDTGQPQHF.

Regarding this clone: A junction boundary mismatches the germline segment, possibly from a read error. The J gene is TRBJ2-2, the V gene TRBV7-7; D unresolved. This CDR3 has 14 amino acids. CDR1 is SSHAT, CDR2 FNYEAQ, per germline (reference sequence). In DNA form, the CDR3 reads TGTGCTAGCAGCTTGGACGGACCCACCGGGGAGCTGTTTTTT. Its translation: CASSLDGPTGELFF.

The V gene is TRBV10-1, the J gene TRBJ2-3; unclear D gene. Germline-derived CDR1 and CDR2 are WNHNN and SYGVQD (reference sequence). Between the trimmed V and J ends, which lost 2 bases and 1 base, there was a span of 7 bases. CDR3 length: 14 amino acids. CDR3 bases: TGCGCCAGCAGTGAGCTAGAACGCACAGATACGCAGTATTTT. The encoded protein is CASSELERTDTQYF.

This chain uses TRBV4-1 with TRBJ1-1, with D unclear. The V end lost 0 bases, the J end lost 5 bases, and 13 bases lay between the germline ends. The CDR3 has 15 amino acids. CDR1 is MGHRA and CDR2 is YSYEKL in the germline V gene. CDR3 sequence: CASSQEDMTLTEAFF. Written as DNA, the CDR3 is TGCGCCAGCAGCCAAGAGGATATGACTTTGACTGAAGCTTTCTTT.

V usage is TRBV18 and J usage is TRBJ1-4; D is uncertain. Looked up from germline, CDR1 is KGHSH and CDR2 is LQKENI. This CDR3 spans 14 amino acids. The V gene lost 3 bases and the J gene lost 4 bases, with 9 bases spanning the gap. CDR3 amino acids: CASSPTGFNEKLFF. As DNA, the CDR3 is TGTGCCAGCTCACCTACGGGGTTTAATGAAAAACTGTTTTTT.

This CDR3 is CASFEGLAENEQFF. CDR3 bases: TGTGCCAGCTTTGAGGGACTAGCTGAGAATGAGCAGTTCTTC. The J gene is TRBJ2-1, the V gene TRBV18, with 9 positions matching TRBD2. The V segment lost 7 bases and the J segment 7 bases; nucleotides outside the gene matches: 8. This CDR3 has 14 amino acids. Germline CDR1 reads KGHSH; CDR2 reads LQKENI.

The CDR3 spells CASSWGTARYEQYF. The DNA of the CDR3 is TGCGCCAGCAGCTGGGGGACAGCCCGCTACGAGCAGTACTTC. The rearrangement uses TRBV5-1 and TRBJ2-7; 7 nucleotides line up with TRBD1. V lost 3 bases to trimming and J lost 3 bases; unmatched junction nucleotides: 6. The CDR3 is 14 residues long. Germline V gives CDR1 SGHRS, CDR2 YFSETQ.

J is TRBJ1-2 and V is TRBV5-1, with TRBD1 as a possible D gene (5 bases). This CDR3 region has 12 residues. Germline CDR1 SGHRS, CDR2 YFSETQ. V was pared by 2 bases and J by 6 bases, with 8 bases between. The CDR3 DNA is TGCGCCAGCAGCTTCCAGGGTAATGGCTACACCTTC. This encodes CASSFQGNGYTF.

The chain is built from TRBV6-5 and TRBJ2-7; a possible D gene is TRBD2 (6 bases). This CDR3 region has 12 residues. Trimming took off 5 bases at V and 6 bases at J, with 11 bases between the two ends. The germline V gene has CDR1 MNHEY and CDR2 SVGAGI. CDR3 in DNA: TGTGCCAGCAGTGGGTTGGGACTCGAGCAGTACTTC. Its protein product is CASSGLGLEQYF.

This chain joins TRBV9 and TRBJ2-7; D may be TRBD1 (5 bases). The germline V and J ends were trimmed by 3 bases and 3 bases, with 10 bases remaining between them. This CDR3 spans 13 amino acids. Germline values: CDR1 SGDLS, CDR2 YYNGEE. The DNA for the CDR3 is TGTGCCAGCAGCGCTCCCGACAGCTACGAGCAGTACTTC. Its translation is CASSAPDSYEQYF.

The rearrangement links TRBV28 to TRBJ1-2, with D possibly TRBD1 on 6 matching bases. Trimming took 8 bases from V and 2 from J, leaving 15 bases between them. This CDR3 is 14 amino acids long. Per germline, CDR1 MDHEN and CDR2 SYDVKM. Written as DNA, the CDR3 is TGTGCCAGCCTCGAGGCGGGGGCCAACTATGGCTACACCTTC. Amino acids: CASLEAGANYGYTF.

In its sample, this clone was seen once. The chain uses TRBV5-6 and TRBJ2-3; 8 bases are shared with TRBD1. Germline V CDR1 and CDR2: SGHDT, YYEEEE. CDR3 length: 19 amino acids. With V trimmed by 4 bases and J by 0 bases, 16 bases remained unmatched. The CDR3 loop reads CASSLDRGRVPGSTDTQYF. CDR3 DNA: TGTGCCAGCAGCCTAGACAGGGGAAGGGTTCCGGGGAGCACAGATACGCAGTATTTT.

The gene calls are TRBV2 and TRBJ2-7, with 7 bases aligning to TRBD1. CDR3 length: 11 amino acids. Germline CDR1 reads SNHLY; CDR2 reads FYNNEI. The V and J ends lost 8 bases and 6 bases, in that order; junction bases with no gene match: 4. CDR3 sequence reads: CASSDRFEQYF. The CDR3 nucleotides read TGTGCCAGCTCGGACAGGTTCGAGCAGTACTTC.

This clone was recorded only once. This sequence joins TRBV4-3 and TRBJ1-1, with unresolved D. V was clipped by 1 base and J by 1 base, with 13 bases between them. Germline loops: CDR1 LGHNA, CDR2 YSLEER. This CDR3 spans 16 amino acids. DNA of the CDR3: TGCGCCAGCAGCCAAGCCGCAGGCTTGGAGAACACTGAAGCTTTCTTT. This codes for CASSQAAGLENTEAFF.

The chain employs TRBV6-5 and TRBJ1-1; 8 bases line up with TRBD1. From germline, CDR1 is MNHEY and CDR2 SVGAGI. J was trimmed by 4 bases and V by 6 bases; bases with no gene match: 7. The CDR3 consists of 14 residues. The CDR3 is CASRTGQGPTEAFF. CDR3 in DNA: TGTGCCAGCAGAACCGGACAGGGTCCCACTGAAGCTTTCTTT.

This sequence joins TRBV5-1 and TRBJ2-1; no clear D. The V gene lost 3 bases and the J gene lost 4 bases, with 8 bases spanning the gap. The CDR3 contains 13 residues. In germline, CDR1 is SGHRS, CDR2 YFSETQ. The CDR3 DNA reads TGCGCCAGCAGCTGGGAACCTTACAATGAGCAGTTCTTC. This encodes CASSWEPYNEQFF.

This rearrangement joins TRBV11-3 to TRBJ2-3; 8 nucleotides align to TRBD2. The CDR3 is 16 amino acids. CDR1 and CDR2 (germline): SGHNT, YENEEA. Trimming removed 4 bases from V and 3 bases from J; junction bases left unmatched: 9. The CDR3 spells CASSSGAGGKTDTQYF. CDR3 DNA sequence: TGTGCCAGCAGCTCCGGGGCGGGAGGAAAGACAGATACGCAGTATTTT.

This chain joins TRBV9 and TRBJ2-7; possibly TRBD1 for D (6 bases). V gave up 4 bases and J gave up 2 bases, with 13 bases separating them. Germline CDR1 is SGDLS and CDR2 is YYNGEE. The CDR3 has 14 residues. The CDR3 DNA reads as TGTGCCAGCAGCTCAATGACAGGTGCCTACGAGCAGTACTTC. Protein product: CASSSMTGAYEQYF.

V is TRBV5-1 and J is TRBJ2-3, with 7 bases aligning to TRBD2. J lost 2 bases, V lost 0 bases, and 6 bases had no gene match. In germline, CDR1 is SGHRS, CDR2 YFSETQ. This CDR3 has 16 amino acids. This chain's CDR3 is CASSLGSSGYTDTQYF. CDR3 nucleotides: TGCGCCAGCAGCTTGGGTTCTAGCGGATACACAGATACGCAGTATTTT.

This rearrangement joins TRBV28 to TRBJ2-1; possible D gene TRBD1, 6 bases. The germline gives CDR1 MDHEN, CDR2 SYDVKM. V shed 2 bases and J shed 8 bases, with 7 bases lying between them. This CDR3 is built from 12 residues. The CDR3 sequence: CASSLKGDEQFF. DNA of the CDR3: TGTGCCAGCAGTTTAAAGGGGGATGAGCAGTTCTTC.

The gene calls are TRBV7-9 and TRBJ2-6; tentatively, D is TRBD1 (6 bases). Germline V gene lookup returns CDR1 SEHNR and CDR2 FQNEAQ (reference sequence). Trimming took 6 bases from V and 2 from J, leaving 8 bases between them. CDR3 length equals 14 residues. CDR3 sequence reads: CASSQGTGANVLTF. CDR3 bases: TGTGCCAGCAGTCAGGGGACTGGGGCCAACGTCCTGACTTTC.

The CDR3 protein is CASRALSGNRNTEAFF. The CDR3 DNA sequence: TGTGCCAGTAGAGCCTTATCGGGTAATAGGAACACTGAAGCTTTCTTT. V is TRBV19 and J is TRBJ1-1, with unresolved D. This CDR3 spans 16 amino acids. Germline V gene lookup returns CDR1 LNHDA and CDR2 SQIVND (reference sequence). The V end lost 6 bases, the J end lost 1 base, and 18 bases lay between the germline ends.

The chain recombines TRBV2 with TRBJ2-1; D tentatively fits TRBD1 or TRBD2 (5 bases each). Germline V gene data show CDR1 as SNHLY and CDR2 as FYNNEI. The CDR3 runs to 11 residues. Trimming took off 3 bases at V and 10 bases at J, with 7 bases between the two ends. In DNA, the CDR3 is TGTGCCAGCAGTGAGGGGACCGAGCAGTTCTTC. This codes for CASSEGTEQFF.

The genes are TRBV19 and TRBJ2-2, with 8 bases aligning to TRBD2. The CDR3 runs to 17 residues. CDR1 and CDR2 from the germline V gene are LNHDA and SQIVND (reference sequence). V lost 6 bases to trimming and J lost 2 bases; unmatched junction nucleotides: 11. The CDR3 is CASRARGGLTNTGELFF. The CDR3 coding sequence is TGTGCCAGTAGGGCCCGCGGGGGGTTGACTAACACCGGGGAGCTGTTTTTT.

DNA for the CDR3: TGTGCCAGCAGCTTGGTGGGCAGGGGATCCAATGAGCAGTTCTTC. Translating it yields CASSLVGRGSNEQFF. This chain uses TRBV5-6 with TRBJ2-1; a weak D match, TRBD1 (6 bases). The ends were cut back, 0 bases at V and 6 bases at J, with 13 bases in the middle. Per the germline V gene, CDR1 is SGHDT and CDR2 is YYEEEE. This CDR3 spans 15 amino acids.

This sequence joins TRBV28 and TRBJ2-7, with 12 bases fitting TRBD1. Germline CDR1 is MDHEN and CDR2 is SYDVKM. With 3 bases clipped from V and 4 bases from J, the junction kept 7 bases outside the gene matches. CDR3 length: 16 amino acids. In DNA, the CDR3 is TGTGCCAGCAGTTTCCGGGACAGGGGGCGCAGGTACGAGCAGTACTTC. Its protein is CASSFRDRGRRYEQYF.

The chain links TRBV12-5 to TRBJ1-4; D not resolved. The CDR3 spans 14 residues. Germline V gives CDR1 LGHNT, CDR2 FRNRAP. Trimming cost V 5 bases and J 0 bases, with 7 bases left between them. The CDR3 region is CASGHSTTNEKLFF. CDR3 coding DNA: TGTGCTAGTGGTCACAGCACAACTAATGAAAAACTGTTTTTT. Looking up the rest from reference TRBV12-5 and TRBJ1-4 gives the full variable domain: DARVTQTPRHKVTEMGQEVTMRCQPILGHNTVFWYRQTMMQGLELLAYFRNRAPLDDSGMPKDRFSAEMPDATLATLKIQPSEPRDSAVYFCASGHSTTNEKLFFGSGTQLSVL.